This section outlines one T cell receptor beta chain sequence together with its context. The antigen is unknown. This specimen belongs to a study of cytomegalovirus exposure and HLA in healthy donors. Study-wide points: It was reported in a later analysis that an Asian-associated ancestry cluster showed fewer N-insertions than the approximately 670-donor mean.

Participants comprised healthy donors of bone marrow. The PCR was carried out with 60 Vbeta primers and 13 Jbeta primers. Sequencing was performed with immunoSEQ multiplex PCR; in TCRdb, only in-frame clones are kept and a portion is missing. In the table there are about 130,000 clones, 80% of which are singletons. This CDR3 has 15 amino acids. Looked up from germline, CDR1 is SGHDT and CDR2 is YYEEEE. The ends lost 3 bases at V and 1 base at J; junction bases unmatched: 5. This clonotype was sampled from a man between 40 and 49 years old in good health and CMV-seronegative. The chain is built from TRBV5-6 and TRBJ2-5, with 8 bases that match TRBD1. The specimen was PBMCs. Here the CDR3 DNA reads TGTGCCAGCAGCTCCGGACAGGGCCCCCAAGAGACCCAGTACTTC. Translation gives CASSSGQGPQETQYF.